Following are 30 T cell receptor beta chains from one sample sequenced in a study of shared clonotypes between healthy human individuals. Profiling relied on immunoSEQ multiplex PCR, and the TCRdb table lists in-frame clones only, not all of them. The repertoire holds about 1.9 million clones, with about 93% as singletons. Naivety among CD8 cells was defined by CD45RO negativity and positive CCR7 selection, thereby excluding terminally differentiated effector memory CD45RA+ cells. Sequencing was done on a sample of naive CD8+ T cells from PBMCs. Source of these receptors: a young man in good health. Some clones in this sample may be carry-over from other donors' samples.

With respect to this clone: Mismatch with germline at one junction end may stem from a read error. The rearrangement joins TRBV2 to TRBJ2-7; D perhaps matches TRBD2 (5 bases). Germline V gene lookup returns CDR1 SNHLY and CDR2 FYNNEI. CDR3 length equals 13 residues. In nucleotides, the CDR3 is TGTGCCAGCCAGCGGCCAAAGTCCTCCGAGCAGTACTTC. Translation: CASQRPKSSEQYF. Looking up the rest from reference TRBV2 and TRBJ2-7 gives the full variable domain: EPEVTQTPSHQVTQMGQEVILRCVPISNHLYFYWYRQILGQKVEFLVSFYNNEISEKSEIFDDQFSVERPDGSNFTLKIRSTKLEDSAMYFCASQRPKSSEQYFGPGTRLTVT.

The CDR3 loop is CAISDTGPLHGYTF. The CDR3 DNA follows: TGTGCCATCAGTGATACAGGGCCTCTCCATGGCTACACCTTC. V and J are TRBV10-3 and TRBJ1-2, with a possible D match to TRBD1 (6 bases). This CDR3 has 14 amino acids. Deletions cut 3 bases from V and 6 bases from J, with 14 bases between. CDR1 and CDR2 (germline): ENHRY, SYGVKD.

The chain links TRBV2 to TRBJ1-1; perhaps TRBD1 as D (5 bases). Germline assignment: CDR1 SNHLY and CDR2 FYNNEI. Trimming shortened V by 2 bases and J by 5 bases, and 21 bases separated the two germline ends. This CDR3 spans 17 amino acids. The CDR3 spells CASSEWVWGEKSTEAFF. Here the CDR3 DNA reads TGTGCCAGCAGTGAATGGGTTTGGGGGGAGAAGTCGACTGAAGCTTTCTTT.

The V call is TRBV5-6, the J call TRBJ2-3; 8 nucleotides line up with TRBD2. The V gene's germline CDR1 is SGHDT and CDR2 YYEEEE. The CDR3 is 16 amino acids. Trimming took 2 bases from V and 3 from J; bases not matched to a gene: 8. CDR3 region: CASSFGAGGMTDTQYF. CDR3 sequence (DNA): TGTGCCAGCAGCTTTGGGGCGGGAGGAATGACAGATACGCAGTATTTT.

Of note for this clone: Additional DNA sequences in this sample encode the identical CDR3. The rearrangement uses TRBV9 and TRBJ2-1, with 9 nucleotides matching TRBD2. Germline loops: CDR1 SGDLS, CDR2 YYNGEE. V gave up 3 bases and J gave up 0 bases; unmatched junction bases: 1. CDR3 length: 15 amino acids. The CDR3 protein is CASSGSGGSYNEQFF. The CDR3 DNA follows: TGTGCCAGCAGCGGTAGCGGGGGCTCCTACAATGAGCAGTTCTTC.

This chain uses TRBV7-9 with TRBJ1-3; D call uncertain. Germline V gene data show CDR1 as SEHNR and CDR2 as FQNEAQ (reference sequence). Trimming took 4 bases from V and 4 from J, leaving 17 bases between them. CDR3 length: 16 residues. CDR3 sequence reads: CASSSSSVPGGNTIYF. DNA for the CDR3: TGTGCCAGCAGCTCCTCTTCGGTCCCGGGAGGAAACACCATATATTTT.

V and J are TRBV10-3 and TRBJ2-7, with D maybe TRBD2 (5 bases). Trimming stripped 5 bases from V and 0 bases from J, with 8 bases between. The CDR3 totals 13 residues. In germline, CDR1 is ENHRY, CDR2 SYGVKD. The DNA for the CDR3 is TGTGCCATCAGTACGGGGAGCTCCTACGAGCAGTACTTC. Its translation: CAISTGSSYEQYF.

The chain combines TRBV28 with TRBJ2-7; D gene ambiguous. Trimming pared 5 bases from V and 3 bases from J, leaving 26 bases between. Per the germline V gene, CDR1 is MDHEN and CDR2 is SYDVKM. This CDR3 comprises 18 residues. Here the CDR3 reads CASSPYPKAEDTIYEQYF. Here the CDR3 DNA reads TGTGCCAGCAGTCCCTACCCGAAGGCTGAAGACACTATCTACGAGCAGTACTTC.

This clone is a singleton in its sample. This CDR3 reads CASSLRGSGSASYEQYF. The CDR3 nucleotides read TGTGCCAGTAGTCTAAGGGGTAGCGGGAGTGCGTCCTACGAGCAGTACTTC. The V gene is TRBV19, the J gene TRBJ2-7; TRBD2 matches 9 bases. This CDR3 contains 17 residues. Germline V gene lookup returns CDR1 LNHDA and CDR2 SQIVND (reference sequence). The V gene end was trimmed by 5 bases and the J gene end by 1 base; junction bases not matched to a gene: 12.

V gene TRBV2 combines with J gene TRBJ1-1; 11 bases fit TRBD1. Germline V gene sequence: CDR1 SNHLY, CDR2 FYNNEI. Trimming cost V 6 bases and J 4 bases; bases outside gene matches: 1. The CDR3 length is 13 residues. In DNA, the CDR3 is TGTGCCAGCAGGGGACAGGGGGTCACTGAAGCTTTCTTT. This translates into CASRGQGVTEAFF.

The gene calls are TRBV15 and TRBJ1-1; D is unclear. Trimming removed 0 bases at V and 6 bases at J, with 8 bases between. Germline V gene sequence: CDR1 LNHNV, CDR2 YYDKDF (reference sequence). The CDR3 runs 13 residues. CDR3 sequence (DNA): TGTGCCACCAGCAGAGATTCCGGGGCTGAAGCTTTCTTT. It translates to CATSRDSGAEAFF.

This chain uses TRBV6-5 with TRBJ1-1, with 7 bases aligning to TRBD1. The V gene's germline CDR1 is MNHEY and CDR2 SVGAGI. Losses at the gene ends were 0 bases for V and 10 bases for J; bases not matched to a gene: 11. CDR3 length equals 15 residues. DNA of the CDR3: TGTGCCAGCAGTTACTCGGAGGGACAGAGCCCGTTAGCTTTCTTT. It is translated as CASSYSEGQSPLAFF.

As regards this clone: Other DNA sequences in this specimen translate into the identical CDR3. The gene calls are TRBV7-8 and TRBJ1-1; D is ambiguous. CDR1 is SGHVS, CDR2 FQNEAQ, per germline. Trimming cost V 0 bases and J 3 bases, with 8 bases left between them. The CDR3 consists of 14 residues. CDR3 loop: CASSLALGDTEAFF. The CDR3 DNA sequence: TGTGCCAGCAGCTTAGCGCTTGGGGACACTGAAGCTTTCTTT.

V gene TRBV29-1 combines with J gene TRBJ2-1, with D maybe TRBD2 (6 bases). V lost 7 bases and J lost 3, with 19 bases in between. Germline V gene lookup returns CDR1 SQVTM and CDR2 ANQGSEA. The CDR3 is made up of 15 amino acids. DNA of the CDR3: TGCAGCGCTATTAGCCCGGGAGAGTTCTACAATGAGCAGTTCTTC. Translation gives CSAISPGEFYNEQFF.

The chain is built from TRBV4-1 and TRBJ2-2; TRBD2 agrees at 8 bases. This CDR3 has 16 residues. J lost 6 bases, V lost 5 bases, and 11 bases had no gene match. Germline loops: CDR1 MGHRA, CDR2 YSYEKL. CDR3 sequence reads: CASSSRAGAGAGELFF. Here the CDR3 DNA reads TGCGCCAGCAGCTCCCGAGCGGGGGCAGGGGCCGGGGAGCTGTTTTTT.

The genes are TRBV5-8 and TRBJ2-7; 9 nucleotides align to TRBD1. The CDR3 contains 15 residues. V was pared by 0 bases and J by 7 bases, with 8 bases of the junction left unmatched. Germline-derived CDR1 and CDR2 are SGHTS and YDEGEE. CDR3 sequence reads: CASSLGGQGGWEQYF. CDR3 nucleotide sequence: TGTGCCAGCAGCTTGGGGGGACAGGGAGGATGGGAGCAGTACTTC.

The CDR3 coding sequence is TGCGCCAGCAGCTTGGAGTTAACCTCGTACAATGAGCAGTTCTTC. Amino acids: CASSLELTSYNEQFF. The chain recombines TRBV5-1 with TRBJ2-1; D call uncertain. V lost 0 bases and J 4 bases, leaving 11 bases between the germline ends. The CDR3 contains 15 residues. From germline, CDR1 is SGHRS and CDR2 YFSETQ.

The chain is built from TRBV6-5 and TRBJ1-1, with D possibly matching TRBD1 (5 bases). Germline CDR1 is MNHEY and CDR2 is SVGAGI. Between the trimmed V and J ends, which lost 2 bases and 4 bases, there was a span of 11 bases. The CDR3 extends over 14 amino acids. The CDR3 DNA sequence: TGTGCCAGCAGTTACGCGGAGGGGAGCACTGAAGCTTTCTTT. Protein: CASSYAEGSTEAFF.

For the CDR3, the DNA is TGTGCCAGCAGCCCCAGGGGGACAACTGACTCCAAGACCCAGTACTTC. It is translated as CASSPRGTTDSKTQYF. This rearrangement joins TRBV7-9 to TRBJ2-5; 7 bases line up with TRBD1. The CDR3 has 16 residues. The J segment lost 6 bases and the V segment lost 5 bases, leaving 15 bases of the junction unmatched. The V gene's germline CDR1 is SEHNR and CDR2 FQNEAQ (reference sequence).

In its sample, this clone was seen once. The genes are TRBV28 and TRBJ2-5, with 9 bases matching TRBD2. The CDR3 sequence is 19 residues long. Trimming removed 2 bases from V and 3 bases from J; junction bases left unmatched: 16. Germline V CDR1 and CDR2: MDHEN, SYDVKM. CDR3 DNA sequence: TGTGCCAGCAGTTTAGTAAGTAATAGCGGGAGCTGGGACGAAGAGACCCAGTACTTC. This translates into CASSLVSNSGSWDEETQYF.

The rearrangement links TRBV19 to TRBJ2-7, with D tentatively TRBD1 (6 bases). The V gene's germline CDR1 is LNHDA and CDR2 SQIVND (reference sequence). With 0 bases removed from V and 13 bases from J, the gap between germline ends came to 13 bases. This CDR3 is built from 12 residues. CDR3 coding DNA: TGTGCCAGTAGTATAGATCAGGGGCCTATTTACTTC. Translated: CASSIDQGPIYF.

The chain uses TRBV6-5 and TRBJ2-7; 8 positions match TRBD1. This CDR3 has 14 amino acids. After removal of 5 bases from V and 4 bases from J, the junction contained 7 bases not matched to a gene. Germline lookup yields CDR1 MNHEY and CDR2 SVGAGI. The CDR3 sequence is CASSPDRVGYEQYF. CDR3 bases: TGTGCCAGCAGTCCGGACAGGGTTGGTTACGAGCAGTACTTC.

The chain couples TRBV27 to TRBJ1-1; D might be TRBD1 (5 bases). Deletions cut 6 bases from V and 0 bases from J, with 11 bases between. Germline assignment: CDR1 MNHEY and CDR2 SMNVEV (reference sequence). The CDR3 runs 14 residues. CDR3: CASSAQGLNTEAFF. CDR3 nucleotides: TGTGCCAGCAGCGCGCAGGGACTGAACACTGAAGCTTTCTTT.

Comments on this clone: Other nucleotide sequences from this sample produce the same CDR3. The chain is built from TRBV9 and TRBJ2-7, with D uncertain. The V gene's germline CDR1 is SGDLS and CDR2 YYNGEE. V was clipped by 0 bases and J by 0 bases, with 7 bases between them. The CDR3 loop spans 14 amino acids. The CDR3 DNA is TGTGCCAGCAGCGTAGGGGCCCTCTCCTACGAGCAGTACTTC. Its translation: CASSVGALSYEQYF.

The chain combines TRBV30 with TRBJ1-1, with D perhaps matching TRBD1 (5 bases). V was cut by 1 base and J by 2 bases, with 11 bases left in between. Germline values: CDR1 GTSNPN, CDR2 SVGIG (reference sequence). The CDR3 loop spans 14 amino acids. The CDR3 reads CAWSEDSKNTEAFF. The CDR3 DNA reads as TGTGCCTGGAGTGAAGACAGCAAAAACACTGAAGCTTTCTTT.

This clone is a singleton in its sample. This sequence joins TRBV9 and TRBJ1-2, with D maybe TRBD1 (5 bases). CDR1 is SGDLS and CDR2 is YYNGEE in the germline V gene. This CDR3 has 14 residues. V lost 3 bases and J 5 bases, leaving 14 bases between the germline ends. The CDR3 region is CASSGTTVRYGYTF. CDR3 sequence (DNA): TGTGCCAGCAGCGGGACGACAGTGAGGTATGGCTACACCTTC.

About this clone itself: The sample contains more than one DNA sequence encoding this CDR3. The chain is built from TRBV19 and TRBJ2-7, with D perhaps matching TRBD1 or TRBD2 (5 bases each). Germline assignment: CDR1 LNHDA and CDR2 SQIVND (reference sequence). CDR3 length equals 14 residues. The V gene lost 5 bases and the J gene lost 1 base, with 12 bases spanning the gap. CDR3 sequence reads: CASSPGTGSYEQYF. As DNA, the CDR3 is TGTGCCAGTAGTCCCGGGACGGGTTCCTACGAGCAGTACTTC. The full variable domain, rest sourced from reference TRBV19 and TRBJ2-7, is DGGITQSPKYLFRKEGQNVTLSCEQNLNHDAMYWYRQDPGQGLRLIYYSQIVNDFQKGDIAEGYSVSREKKESFPLTVTSAQKNPTAFYLCASSPGTGSYEQYFGPGTRLTVT.

This clone was seen a single time. V and J are TRBV28 and TRBJ2-6, with unresolved D. CDR3 size: 15 residues. V shed 2 bases and J shed 2 bases, with 7 bases lying between them. CDR1 MDHEN and CDR2 SYDVKM come from the germline V gene. The CDR3 protein is CASSLQDTGANVLTF. For the CDR3, the DNA is TGTGCCAGCAGTTTACAGGATACTGGGGCCAACGTCCTGACTTTC.

Concerning this clone itself: The sample holds other DNA sequences that translate to the same CDR3. V and J are TRBV2 and TRBJ2-5; 9 bases agree with TRBD2. The CDR3 loop spans 16 amino acids. Trimming cost V 3 bases and J 2 bases; bases outside gene matches: 7. Germline values: CDR1 SNHLY, CDR2 FYNNEI. In nucleotides, the CDR3 is TGTGCCAGCAGTGATTTGAGGCTAGCGGGGCAAGAGACCCAGTACTTC. Translating gives CASSDLRLAGQETQYF.

This clone was observed once. The chain carries TRBV2 and TRBJ2-7; 7 bases match TRBD1. CDR3 size: 15 residues. The V and J ends lost 7 bases and 3 bases, in that order; junction bases with no gene match: 12. Germline CDR1 and CDR2: SNHLY and FYNNEI. CDR3 in DNA: TGTGCCAGCAAGCCGCATCCGGGACAGATCTACGAGCAGTACTTC. Translation: CASKPHPGQIYEQYF. The complete variable domain, with remaining parts taken from reference TRBV2 and TRBJ2-7, reads EPEVTQTPSHQVTQMGQEVILRCVPISNHLYFYWYRQILGQKVEFLVSFYNNEISEKSEIFDDQFSVERPDGSNFTLKIRSTKLEDSAMYFCASKPHPGQIYEQYFGPGTRLTVT.